A single sample is the source of the 27 T cell receptor beta chains below, sequenced in a study of radiotherapy plus CTLA-4 blockade in lung cancer. The protocol was immunoSEQ multiplex PCR, while the TCRdb copy is restricted to in-frame clones and leaves out a portion. The table includes some 100,000 clones, 65% to 85% detected once. The source was peripheral blood, collected from a patient treated with radiotherapy plus ipilimumab. The source is a human donor with non-small cell lung cancer who had a partial response to radiotherapy plus ipilimumab.

This chain uses TRBV6-5 with TRBJ1-2; no definite D call. The germline V gene has CDR1 MNHEY and CDR2 SVGAGI. CDR3 length equals 13 residues. Trimming cost V 7 bases and J 4 bases, with 13 bases left between them. For the CDR3, the DNA is TGTGCCAGCACACGAAGACATGCCTATGGCTACACCTTC. Its translation: CASTRRHAYGYTF.

As regards this clone: Other nucleotide sequences from this sample produce the same CDR3. The chain links TRBV7-9 to TRBJ1-1; no clear D. CDR3 length equals 12 residues. Per the germline V gene, CDR1 is SEHNR and CDR2 is FQNEAQ (reference sequence). Trimming left V 6 bases short and J 1 base short, with 6 bases between. CDR3 bases: TGTGCCAGCAGATCGGGGAACACTGAAGCTTTCTTT. Encoded protein: CASRSGNTEAFF.

This chain uses TRBV7-9 with TRBJ1-4, with 8 nucleotides matching TRBD1. Germline CDR1 reads SEHNR; CDR2 reads FQNEAQ (reference sequence). J lost 0 bases, V lost 8 bases, and 2 bases had no gene match. This CDR3 comprises 14 residues. This CDR3 is CASQGAATNEKLFF. The CDR3 nucleotides are TGTGCCAGCCAGGGGGCTGCAACTAATGAAAAACTGTTTTTT.

V and J are TRBV6-6 and TRBJ2-2; D might be TRBD1 (6 bases). This CDR3 is built from 12 residues. V gave up 7 bases and J gave up 6 bases, with 9 bases separating them. CDR1 is MNHNY and CDR2 is SVGAGI in the germline V gene (reference sequence). CDR3 sequence: CASNTGSGELFF. As DNA, the CDR3 is TGTGCCAGCAACACAGGGTCCGGGGAGCTGTTTTTT.

This sequence joins TRBV6-4 and TRBJ1-1; 7 positions match TRBD1. CDR1 and CDR2 (germline): MRHNA, SNTAGT. V trimming: 5 bases; J trimming: 1 base; junction bases outside the gene matches: 7. This CDR3 comprises 15 residues. CDR3 loop: CASSLTWTGNTEAFF. CDR3 bases: TGTGCCAGCAGTCTAACTTGGACAGGGAACACTGAAGCTTTCTTT.

This clone is a singleton in its sample. The V call is TRBV19, the J call TRBJ2-4; 7 bases fit TRBD1. The CDR3 sequence is 18 residues long. CDR1 is LNHDA and CDR2 is SQIVND in the germline V gene (reference sequence). The V segment lost 5 bases and the J segment 2 bases; nucleotides outside the gene matches: 15. The CDR3 loop is CASSAPSGAGGTKNIQYF. DNA for the CDR3: TGTGCCAGTAGTGCCCCTTCTGGGGCAGGGGGAACCAAAAACATTCAGTACTTC.

This chain joins TRBV9 and TRBJ1-1; a weak D match, TRBD1 (6 bases). Germline V gene data show CDR1 as SGDLS and CDR2 as YYNGEE. V was clipped by 4 bases and J by 0 bases, with 13 bases between them. There are 15 residues in the CDR3. CDR3 amino acids: CASSPRGPMNTEAFF. The CDR3 DNA follows: TGTGCCAGCAGCCCCAGGGGCCCTATGAACACTGAAGCTTTCTTT.

The chain is built from TRBV15 and TRBJ1-5, with TRBD1 as a possible D gene (5 bases). The CDR3 spans 15 residues. The germline CDR1 and CDR2 sequences are LNHNV and YYDKDF (reference sequence). Trimming took 3 bases from V and 6 from J, leaving 15 bases between them. CDR3 region: CATSRPGDGSQPQHF. The CDR3 DNA is TGTGCCACCAGCAGGCCCGGGGACGGGAGTCAGCCCCAGCATTTT.

The chain couples TRBV7-9 to TRBJ2-1; 9 nucleotides agree with TRBD2. The CDR3 extends over 15 amino acids. V was pared by 2 bases and J by 9 bases, with 8 bases of the junction left unmatched. The germline V gene has CDR1 SEHNR and CDR2 FQNEAQ (reference sequence). The CDR3 spells CASSLIAGGVSEQFF. CDR3 nucleotides: TGTGCCAGCAGCTTAATCGCGGGAGGGGTTAGTGAGCAGTTCTTC.

The V and J genes are TRBV11-2 and TRBJ2-7, with 7 nucleotides matching TRBD1. The CDR3 loop spans 15 amino acids. From germline, CDR1 is SGHAT and CDR2 FQNNGV. After removal of 5 bases from V and 0 bases from J, the junction contained 7 bases not matched to a gene. CDR3 nucleotide sequence: TGTGCCAGCAGCCAAGCGGCAGGGGGCTCCTACGAGCAGTACGTC. This codes for CASSQAAGGSYEQYV.

V and J are TRBV5-5 and TRBJ2-2; 8 nucleotides match TRBD2. The CDR3 has 16 amino acids. Unmatched junction bases numbered 7, after V lost 0 bases and J lost 6 bases. Germline CDR1 is SGHKS and CDR2 is YYEKEE (reference sequence). Here the CDR3 reads CASSLDRAGVSGELFF. CDR3 nucleotide sequence: TGTGCCAGCAGCTTGGATAGAGCGGGAGTCTCCGGGGAGCTGTTTTTT.

This rearrangement joins TRBV28 to TRBJ2-2; 10 bases agree with TRBD2. Germline loops: CDR1 MDHEN, CDR2 SYDVKM. CDR3 length: 14 amino acids. J was trimmed by 4 bases and V by 7 bases; bases with no gene match: 3. The DNA of the CDR3 is TGTGCCAGCAAGGCTAGCGGGAGCACCGGGGAGCTGTTTTTT. As protein: CASKASGSTGELFF. Drawing the rest from reference TRBV28 and TRBJ2-2, the complete variable domain is DVKVTQSSRYLVKRTGEKVFLECVQDMDHENMFWYRQDPGLGLRLIYFSYDVKMKEKGDIPEGYSVSREKKERFSLILESASTNQTSMYLCASKASGSTGELFFGEGSRLTVL.

This clone was seen a handful of times. The rearrangement uses TRBV10-1 and TRBJ1-5, with D unclear. Germline assignment: CDR1 WNHNN and CDR2 SYGVQD (reference sequence). The V end lost 4 bases, the J end lost 7 bases, and 11 bases lay between the germline ends. The CDR3 has 13 amino acids. The CDR3 DNA sequence: TGCGCCAGCAGTGCCACGGCGGGACAGCCCCAGCATTTT. As protein: CASSATAGQPQHF.

This CDR3 reads CASSQAPGYEQYV. Here the CDR3 DNA reads TGTGCCAGCAGCCAAGCTCCAGGTTACGAGCAGTACGTC. This chain connects TRBV7-2 to TRBJ2-7; D gene unclear. The germline gives CDR1 SGHTA, CDR2 FQGNSA. Trimming removed 5 bases from V and 4 bases from J, with 12 bases in between. This CDR3 is built from 13 residues.

J is TRBJ2-1 and V is TRBV15; D not resolved. CDR3 size: 15 residues. With 7 bases removed from V and 2 bases from J, the gap between germline ends came to 15 bases. Looked up from germline, CDR1 is LNHNV and CDR2 is YYDKDF (reference sequence). The CDR3 protein is CATTLSRSPYNEQFF. DNA of the CDR3: TGTGCCACCACCTTATCGCGGTCCCCCTACAATGAGCAGTTCTTC. The whole variable domain, filled in from reference TRBV15 and TRBJ2-1, reads DAMVIQNPRYQVTQFGKPVTLSCSQTLNHNVMYWYQQKSSQAPKLLFHYYDKDFNNEADTPDNFQSRRPNTSFCFLDIRSPGLGDTAMYLCATTLSRSPYNEQFFGPGTRLTVL.

The gene calls are TRBV2 and TRBJ2-3; 7 nucleotides line up with TRBD2. There are 17 residues in the CDR3. Losses at the gene ends were 2 bases for V and 3 bases for J; bases not matched to a gene: 11. Germline V lookup: CDR1 SNHLY, CDR2 FYNNEI. The CDR3 bases are TGTGCCAGCAGTGAATCGGCTAGCGGTCGGGGGACAGATACGCAGTATTTT. This sequence encodes CASSESASGRGTDTQYF.

The chain links TRBV14 to TRBJ1-6; TRBD1 aligns across 9 bases. The V and J ends lost 5 bases and 6 bases, in that order; junction bases with no gene match: 5. Per the germline V gene, CDR1 is SGHDN and CDR2 is FVKESK. CDR3 length: 15 residues. CDR3 DNA: TGTGCCAGCAGCTTGTTACAGGGGGCTAATTCACCCCTCCACTTT. Translated, it gives CASSLLQGANSPLHF.

This clone was recorded a few times. Additional DNA sequences in this sample encode the identical CDR3. V gene TRBV15 combines with J gene TRBJ1-1; 9 positions agree with TRBD1. Germline V gives CDR1 LNHNV, CDR2 YYDKDF (reference sequence). The trim removed 3 bases at V and 13 bases at J, leaving 9 bases unmatched. The CDR3 is made up of 13 amino acids. The DNA of the CDR3 is TGTGCCACCAGCAGGAAGGGACAGGGAAAGGGTTTCTTT. It is translated as CATSRKGQGKGFF. The variable domain in full, completed from reference TRBV15 and TRBJ1-1, reads DAMVIQNPRYQVTQFGKPVTLSCSQTLNHNVMYWYQQKSSQAPKLLFHYYDKDFNNEADTPDNFQSRRPNTSFCFLDIRSPGLGDTAMYLCATSRKGQGKGFFGQGTRLTVV.

The chain is built from TRBV7-8 and TRBJ1-3; unclear D gene. V lost 1 base, J lost 0 bases, and 10 bases lay in between. CDR3 size: 16 residues. Germline-derived CDR1 and CDR2 are SGHVS and FQNEAQ. CDR3 bases: TGTGCCAGCAGCTTAGGCCGGTCGAGCTCTGGAAACACCATATATTTT. It encodes CASSLGRSSSGNTIYF.

V gene TRBV25-1 combines with J gene TRBJ1-2; 11 bases line up with TRBD1. V trimming: 5 bases; J trimming: 5 bases; junction bases outside the gene matches: 10. This CDR3 has 16 amino acids. Per germline, CDR1 MGHDK and CDR2 SYGVNS. CDR3 DNA sequence: TGTGCCAGCAGTCCAGGACAGGGGGCGAGGAGGTATGGCTACACCTTC. Translation gives CASSPGQGARRYGYTF.

This clone was seen a handful of times. The chain links TRBV5-4 to TRBJ2-5; TRBD2 matches 11 bases. The tail of the sequence fits TRBJ2-7 better, so the J call may be wrong. Germline V gene data show CDR1 as SGHNT and CDR2 as YYREEE (reference sequence). CDR3 length: 15 residues. This CDR3 reads CASSLGGTSGYEQYF. The CDR3 DNA sequence: TGTGCCAGCAGCTTGGGGGGGACTAGCGGCTACGAGCAGTACTTC.

The V call is TRBV2, the J call TRBJ1-3, with D perhaps matching TRBD1 (6 bases). Germline V CDR1 and CDR2: SNHLY, FYNNEI. CDR3 size: 16 residues. The ends were cut back, 2 bases at V and 8 bases at J, with 19 bases in the middle. The CDR3 loop reads CASSERGGRGPDTIYF. CDR3 nucleotides: TGTGCCAGCAGTGAACGGGGGGGGCGCGGACCCGACACCATATATTTT.

This chain links TRBV25-1 with TRBJ2-7, with TRBD1 identical over 9 bases. Germline CDR1 and CDR2: MGHDK and SYGVNS. V gave up 5 bases and J gave up 3 bases; unmatched junction bases: 5. CDR3 length: 14 amino acids. In DNA form, the CDR3 reads TGTGCCAGCAGTAAAGGACAGGGGAACTACGAGCAGTACTTC. Translated: CASSKGQGNYEQYF.

The rearrangement uses TRBV5-1 and TRBJ2-2; 10 nucleotides agree with TRBD2. J lost 5 bases, V lost 0 bases, and 13 bases had no gene match. The length of the CDR3 is 19 residues. Germline V gives CDR1 SGHRS, CDR2 YFSETQ. As DNA, the CDR3 is TGCGCCAGCAGCTTGGATCTAGCGGGAGTTGCTACGAGGACCGGGGAGCTGTTTTTT. Protein: CASSLDLAGVATRTGELFF.

This clone was counted ten times or more. V usage is TRBV7-9 and J usage is TRBJ1-1; D not certain. V gave up 5 bases and J gave up 7 bases, with 11 bases separating them. The CDR3 runs 12 residues. Germline V CDR1 and CDR2: SEHNR, FQNEAQ (reference sequence). CDR3 DNA: TGTGCCAGCAGCCCCCGTCGAGATGAAGCTTTCTTT. Translation gives CASSPRRDEAFF.

The chain uses TRBV6-1 and TRBJ2-7, with D possibly TRBD2 on 5 matching bases. The germline V and J ends were trimmed by 1 base and 9 bases, with 16 bases remaining between them. The CDR3 spans 14 residues. Germline assignment: CDR1 MNHNS and CDR2 SASEGT. CDR3 DNA sequence: TGTGCCAGCAGTGAAGGTGTTGGGAGATCAGGGCAGTACTTC. This encodes CASSEGVGRSGQYF.

The chain is built from TRBV5-4 and TRBJ2-6; 7 bases match TRBD1. The J segment lost 2 bases and the V segment lost 5 bases, leaving 4 bases of the junction unmatched. From germline, CDR1 is SGHNT and CDR2 YYREEE (reference sequence). The CDR3 loop spans 15 amino acids. The CDR3 DNA sequence: TGTGCCAGCAGTTCAGGGGGTACTGGGGCCAACGTCCTGACTTTC. Translating gives CASSSGGTGANVLTF. Complete variable domain (other parts from reference TRBV5-4 and TRBJ2-6): ETGVTQSPTHLIKTRGQQVTLRCSSQSGHNTVSWYQQALGQGPQFIFQYYREEENGRGNFPPRFSGLQFPNYSSELNVNALELDDSALYLCASSSGGTGANVLTFGAGSRLTVL.